Detailed here is one TCR beta chain. Its cognate antigen is unknown. These data are taken from a study of T cell responses to AZD1222 COVID-19 vaccine. Study findings and constraints: CD4 TCRs linked to vaccination spanned spike, dominating at 160-218 and 743-854. White British donors predominated, females outnumbered males, and clonal diversity was possibly underestimated.

The germline gives CDR1 SNHLY, CDR2 FYNNEI. The CDR3 spans 18 residues. The V segment lost 7 bases and the J segment 1 base; nucleotides outside the gene matches: 15. Only in-frame clones appear in the TCRdb table, and some are missing; sequencing was by immunoSEQ multiplex PCR. The table lists 250,000 to 300,000 clones, approximately 94% of them singletons, with around 0.6% in the top ten. This chain uses TRBV2 with TRBJ2-2; 7 positions agree with TRBD2. This material consisted of peripheral blood, taken 28 days after the second AZD1222 dose. The origin of this receptor is an adult who received the AZD1222 COVID-19 vaccine. CDR3 in amino acids: CASKGFGGRDQNTGELFF. The CDR3 DNA sequence: TGTGCCAGCAAGGGGTTTGGCGGGAGAGATCAGAACACCGGGGAGCTGTTTTTT.